The TCR beta chain described here comes from a study of technical replicates of blood from a few donors. Method: immunoSEQ multiplex PCR; TCRdb's copy keeps in-frame clones and lacks some. The sample lists about 68,000 clones, 95% to 97% seen once, with 0.2% to 0.3% in the top ten. Germline V lookup: CDR1 LNHNV, CDR2 YYDKDF (reference sequence). The CDR3 consists of 17 residues. The V gene end was trimmed by 6 bases and the J gene end by 2 bases; junction bases not matched to a gene: 11. This TCR was sampled from a human donor in good health. The chain is built from TRBV15 and TRBJ2-7; 12 bases are a match to TRBD2. Input material: T cells isolated from PBMCs. The chain's CDR3 is CATRATSGSRETYEQYF. The CDR3 DNA is TGTGCCACCAGGGCGACTAGCGGGAGTAGAGAGACCTACGAGCAGTACTTC.